This record covers a single T cell receptor (beta chain). Germline lookup yields CDR1 MNHEY and CDR2 SVGAGI. This CDR3 comprises 14 residues. V lost 7 bases to trimming and J lost 6 bases, with 19 bases between them. The source of the sample is a study of blood T cell repertoires in COVID-19. Study overall: The United States, Italy and Spain were the sources of the acute and convalescent COVID-19 samples. Sources were T cells, B-cell-depleted T cells, or PBMCs; the material itself was cDNA or gDNA.

In the authors' workflow: Nucleated cell counts were estimated from reference gene primer amplification. Some clones are missing from TCRdb's copy, which holds only in-frame ones; the method was immunoSEQ multiplex PCR. The DNA was the basis for D and trimming; V, J and clone size are from that table. The table includes about 130,000 clones, roughly 86% detected once. The chain combines TRBV6-5 with TRBJ2-7, with a tentative D call TRBD2 (6 bases). The clonotype originates from a woman between 50 and 59 years old who had recovered from COVID-19. Sequencing was done on a sample of peripheral blood. The CDR3 DNA follows: TGTGCCAGCAAAATAATAGCGGATTTAGGCGAGCAGTACTTC. Translation gives CASKIIADLGEQYF.